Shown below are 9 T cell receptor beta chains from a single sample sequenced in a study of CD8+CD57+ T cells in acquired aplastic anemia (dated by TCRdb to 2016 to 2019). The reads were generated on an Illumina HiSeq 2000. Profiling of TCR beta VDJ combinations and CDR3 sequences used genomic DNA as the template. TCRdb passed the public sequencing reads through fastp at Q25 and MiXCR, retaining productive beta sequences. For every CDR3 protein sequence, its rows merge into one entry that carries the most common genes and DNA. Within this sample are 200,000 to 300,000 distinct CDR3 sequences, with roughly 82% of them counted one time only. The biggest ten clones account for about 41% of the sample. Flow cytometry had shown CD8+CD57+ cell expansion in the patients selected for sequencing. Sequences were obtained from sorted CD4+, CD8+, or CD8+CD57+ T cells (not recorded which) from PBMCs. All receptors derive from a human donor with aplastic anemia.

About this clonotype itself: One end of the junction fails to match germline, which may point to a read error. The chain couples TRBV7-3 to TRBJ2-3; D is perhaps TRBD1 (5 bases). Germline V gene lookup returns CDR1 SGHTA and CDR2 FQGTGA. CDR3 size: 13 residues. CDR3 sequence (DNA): TGTGCCAGCGGGGAAGGGGCCACAGCCACGCAACACTTT. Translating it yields CASGEGATATQHF.

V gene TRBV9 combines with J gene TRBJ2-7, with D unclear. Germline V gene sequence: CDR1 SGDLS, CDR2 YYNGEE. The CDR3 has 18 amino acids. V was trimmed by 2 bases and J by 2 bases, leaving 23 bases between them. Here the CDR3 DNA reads TGTGCCAGCAGCGTTGGTTCCGATACGCAGGCCTTTGCCTACGAGCAGTACGTC. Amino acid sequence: CASSVGSDTQAFAYEQYV.

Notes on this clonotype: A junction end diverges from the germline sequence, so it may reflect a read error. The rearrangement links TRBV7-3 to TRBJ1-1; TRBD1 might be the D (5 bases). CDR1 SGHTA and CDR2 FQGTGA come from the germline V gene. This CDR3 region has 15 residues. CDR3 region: CASSLGAGGKAEDFF. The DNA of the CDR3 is TGTGCCAGCAGCTTAGGGGCGGGAGGGAAAGCTGAAGATTTCTTT.

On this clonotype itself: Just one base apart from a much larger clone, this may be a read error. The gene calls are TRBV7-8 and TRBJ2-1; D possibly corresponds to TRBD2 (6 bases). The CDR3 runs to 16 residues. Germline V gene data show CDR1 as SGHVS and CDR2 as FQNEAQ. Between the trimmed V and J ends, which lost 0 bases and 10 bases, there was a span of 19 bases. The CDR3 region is CASSLAGGPDTEEQFF. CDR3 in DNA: TGTGCCAGCAGCTTAGCGGGAGGTCCCGATACGGAGGAGCAGTTCTTC.

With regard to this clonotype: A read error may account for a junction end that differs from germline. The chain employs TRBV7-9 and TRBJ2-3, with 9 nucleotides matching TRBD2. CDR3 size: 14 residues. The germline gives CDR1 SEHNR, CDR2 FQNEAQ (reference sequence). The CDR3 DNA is TGTGCCAGCAGCGGGGGGCGCGGGGGGGCGACCTACGAGTTT. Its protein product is CASSGGRGGATYEF.

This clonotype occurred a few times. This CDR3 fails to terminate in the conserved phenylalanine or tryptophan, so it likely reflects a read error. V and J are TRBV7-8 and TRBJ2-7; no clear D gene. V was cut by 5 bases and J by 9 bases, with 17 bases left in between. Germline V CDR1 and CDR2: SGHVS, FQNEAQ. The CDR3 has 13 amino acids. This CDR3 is CASSPSVQDTQYL. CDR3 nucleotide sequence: TGTGCCAGCAGCCCGTCCGTTCAGGATACGCAGTACTTA.

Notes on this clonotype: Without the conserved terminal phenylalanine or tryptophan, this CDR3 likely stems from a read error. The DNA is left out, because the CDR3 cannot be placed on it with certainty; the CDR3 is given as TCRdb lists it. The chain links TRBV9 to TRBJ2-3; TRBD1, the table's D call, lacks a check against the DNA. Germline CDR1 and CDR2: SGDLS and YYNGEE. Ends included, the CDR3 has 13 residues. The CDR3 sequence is CASGYQRSGGRDV.

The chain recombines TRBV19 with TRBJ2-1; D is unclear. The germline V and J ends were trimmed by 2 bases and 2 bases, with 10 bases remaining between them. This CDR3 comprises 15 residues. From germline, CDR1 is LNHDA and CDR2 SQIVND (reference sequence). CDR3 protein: CASSIPKGTYNEQFF. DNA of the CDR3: TGTGCCAGTAGTATACCGAAAGGGACCTACAATGAGCAGTTCTTC.

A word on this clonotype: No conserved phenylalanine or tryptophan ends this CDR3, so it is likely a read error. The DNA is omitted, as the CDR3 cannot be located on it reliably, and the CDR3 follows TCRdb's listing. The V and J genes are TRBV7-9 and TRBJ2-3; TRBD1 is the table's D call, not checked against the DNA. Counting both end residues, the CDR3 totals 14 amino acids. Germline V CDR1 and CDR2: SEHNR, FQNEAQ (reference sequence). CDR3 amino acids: CASSMSGGGDLFFV.